The 27 T cell receptor beta chains below all came from one sample that was sequenced in a study of blood T cell repertoires in COVID-19. This table comes from immunoSEQ multiplex PCR, and its TCRdb copy is limited to in-frame clones, with some not included. The table shows some 170,000 clones, with 85% to 95% occurring only once. The sequenced sample consisted of peripheral blood. Receptors were obtained from a woman aged 55-75 years with COVID-19, enrolled during active disease.

The chain has TRBV7-9 and TRBJ1-3; D might be TRBD1 (5 bases). Trimming took 2 bases from V and 0 from J, leaving 20 bases between them. The CDR3 extends over 19 amino acids. CDR1 and CDR2 (germline): SEHNR, FQNEAQ (reference sequence). The CDR3 nucleotides are TGTGCCAGCAGCTTAAGGGGTCGAAGGGACTCAAGCTCTGGAAACACCATATATTTT. Translating it yields CASSLRGRRDSSSGNTIYF.

The V call is TRBV6-1, the J call TRBJ2-7; weak D call: TRBD1 (6 bases). The CDR3 loop spans 13 amino acids. Germline values: CDR1 MNHNS, CDR2 SASEGT. Trimming cost V 2 bases and J 5 bases, with 10 bases left between them. CDR3 bases: TGTGCCAGCAGTGAATACAGGGTCCACGAGCAGTACTTC. Residues: CASSEYRVHEQYF.

This chain joins TRBV27 and TRBJ2-6; 7 bases match TRBD1. Germline trimming cut 6 bases from V and 2 bases from J; bases unmatched to any gene: 4. This CDR3 has 15 residues. In germline, CDR1 is MNHEY, CDR2 SMNVEV (reference sequence). CDR3 region: CASSQQGTGANVLTF. The CDR3 DNA follows: TGTGCCAGCAGCCAACAGGGGACTGGGGCCAACGTCCTGACTTTC. The full variable domain, completed using reference TRBV27 and TRBJ2-6, is EAQVTQNPRYLITVTGKKLTVTCSQNMNHEYMSWYRQDPGLGLRQIYYSMNVEVTDKGDVPEGYKVSRKEKRNFPLILESPSPNQTSLYFCASSQQGTGANVLTFGAGSRLTVL.

In DNA form, the CDR3 reads TGTGCCAGCAGCGCGTATGGGACAGGTAGCAATCAGCCCCAGCATTTT. This encodes CASSAYGTGSNQPQHF. The chain links TRBV7-2 to TRBJ1-5, with TRBD1 matching 8 bases. Trimming at V came to 5 bases and at J to 0 bases, leaving 6 bases not matched to a gene. This CDR3 contains 16 residues. Germline V lookup: CDR1 SGHTA, CDR2 FQGNSA.

This clone was detected only once. V and J are TRBV7-9 and TRBJ1-5; TRBD1 matches 9 bases. This CDR3 spans 16 amino acids. Germline CDR1 reads SEHNR; CDR2 reads FQNEAQ (reference sequence). Losses at the gene ends were 1 base for V and 7 bases for J; bases not matched to a gene: 8. The CDR3 is CASSLGVGTGWQPQHF. CDR3 bases: TGTGCCAGCAGCTTAGGCGTCGGGACAGGGTGGCAGCCCCAGCATTTT. The variable domain in full, completed from reference TRBV7-9 and TRBJ1-5, reads DTGVSQNPRHKITKRGQNVTFRCDPISEHNRLYWYRQTLGQGPEFLTYFQNEAQLEKSRLLSDRFSAERPKGSFSTLEIQRTEQGDSAMYLCASSLGVGTGWQPQHFGDGTRLSIL.

The CDR3 protein is CASSPRHMNTGELFF. As DNA, the CDR3 is TGTGCCAGCAGCCCCAGACACATGAACACCGGGGAGCTGTTTTTT. The rearrangement joins TRBV7-3 to TRBJ2-2; no firm D call. V dropped 5 bases and J dropped 1 base, with 11 bases sitting between them. Germline CDR1 is SGHTA and CDR2 is FQGTGA. The CDR3 has 15 residues.

V gene TRBV5-6 combines with J gene TRBJ1-1; D not resolved. Germline CDR1 reads SGHDT; CDR2 reads YYEEEE. The CDR3 is made up of 18 amino acids. V gave up 2 bases and J gave up 1 base, with 21 bases separating them. Here the CDR3 reads CASSFRRLGVGRNTEAFF. Here the CDR3 DNA reads TGTGCCAGCAGCTTTAGGAGGTTGGGAGTGGGCAGGAACACTGAAGCTTTCTTT.

This clone was observed a handful of times. The chain joins TRBV19 to TRBJ1-1, with D possibly TRBD1 on 5 matching bases. Per the germline V gene, CDR1 is LNHDA and CDR2 is SQIVND (reference sequence). With 3 bases removed from V and 1 base from J, the gap between germline ends came to 9 bases. This CDR3 region has 14 residues. The CDR3 nucleotides are TGTGCCAGTAGTATCCCTGACAGGAACACTGAAGCTTTCTTT. It specifies CASSIPDRNTEAFF.

This chain joins TRBV4-1 and TRBJ2-3, with 8 bases fitting TRBD1. This CDR3 is 15 amino acids long. CDR1 MGHRA and CDR2 YSYEKL come from the germline V gene. The junction had 4 bases not matched to a gene; V was cut back by 4 bases and J by 1 base. The CDR3 nucleotides are TGCGCCAGCAGCCCGGGACAGGTCCGCACAGATACGCAGTATTTT. As protein: CASSPGQVRTDTQYF.

The rearrangement joins TRBV7-9 to TRBJ2-7; tentative D call: TRBD1 (5 bases). Germline lookup yields CDR1 SEHNR and CDR2 FQNEAQ (reference sequence). Trimming cost V 3 bases and J 3 bases, with 12 bases left between them. This CDR3 is 14 amino acids long. CDR3 residues: CASSFMGHGYEQYF. CDR3 in DNA: TGTGCCAGCAGCTTTATGGGGCACGGCTACGAGCAGTACTTC.

The chain uses TRBV19 and TRBJ2-3; TRBD2 aligns across 13 bases. The germline V gene encodes CDR1 LNHDA and CDR2 SQIVND (reference sequence). V gave up 8 bases and J gave up 2 bases; unmatched junction bases: 10. This CDR3 is 17 amino acids long. The CDR3 region has the DNA TGTGCCAGTCAAAGTACTAGCGGGGGGGCTATCACAGATACGCAGTATTTT. It translates to CASQSTSGGAITDTQYF.

This clone was detected once. The chain joins TRBV7-9 to TRBJ2-7; TRBD1 might be the D (6 bases). Germline V gene lookup returns CDR1 SEHNR and CDR2 FQNEAQ (reference sequence). The CDR3 has 14 residues. The V end was cut by 3 bases, the J end by 5 bases, with 14 bases between. CDR3 coding DNA: TGTGCCAGCAGCTTCGATACAGGGTTCAACGAGCAGTACTTC. This translates into CASSFDTGFNEQYF.

This clone has just one count. The chain uses TRBV9 and TRBJ1-3; D unresolved. V was pared by 4 bases and J by 3 bases, with 17 bases between. This CDR3 comprises 16 residues. Germline V lookup: CDR1 SGDLS, CDR2 YYNGEE. The CDR3 region is CASSTSGGGFGNTIYF. CDR3 DNA sequence: TGTGCCAGCAGCACGTCGGGTGGCGGGTTTGGAAACACCATATATTTT.

J is TRBJ1-1 and V is TRBV14; the D is unclear. The germline V gene has CDR1 SGHDN and CDR2 FVKESK. V was cut by 4 bases and J by 1 base, with 10 bases left in between. The CDR3 contains 14 residues. The CDR3 DNA reads TGTGCCAGCAGCCGCGCTGTAAAGAACACTGAAGCTTTCTTT. Its translation is CASSRAVKNTEAFF.

The rearrangement uses TRBV15 and TRBJ2-7; 8 nucleotides match TRBD1. This CDR3 contains 14 residues. The germline CDR1 and CDR2 sequences are LNHNV and YYDKDF (reference sequence). Unmatched junction bases numbered 2, after V lost 0 bases and J lost 4 bases. CDR3 in DNA: TGTGCCACCAGCAGAGATGGGGACAGGTACGAGCAGTACTTC. Amino acids: CATSRDGDRYEQYF.

This clone was seen a single time. CDR3 protein: CASSLAGGPRSYNEQFF. The CDR3 DNA is TGTGCCAGCAGTCTAGCGGGGGGGCCTAGGTCCTACAATGAGCAGTTCTTC. This chain links TRBV7-2 with TRBJ2-1; 12 nucleotides agree with TRBD2. Looked up from germline, CDR1 is SGHTA and CDR2 is FQGNSA. Losses at the gene ends were 6 bases for V and 1 base for J; bases not matched to a gene: 7. The CDR3 loop spans 17 amino acids. The variable domain in full, completed from reference TRBV7-2 and TRBJ2-1, reads GAGVSQSPSNKVTEKGKDVELRCDPISGHTALYWYRQSLGQGLEFLIYFQGNSAPDKSGLPSDRFSAERTGGSVSTLTIQRTQQEDSAVYLCASSLAGGPRSYNEQFFGPGTRLTVL.

The V and J genes are TRBV3-1 (or the pseudogene TRBV3-2) and TRBJ2-7; 9 bases agree with TRBD1. V gave up 4 bases and J gave up 6 bases; unmatched junction bases: 10. The CDR3 contains 15 residues. Germline CDR1 and CDR2: LGHDT and YNNKEL (reference sequence). The CDR3, as DNA: TGTGCCAGCAGCCGATTACCGGGACAGGGCTCCGAGCAGTACTTC. Its protein is CASSRLPGQGSEQYF.

This chain joins TRBV4-1 and TRBJ1-5, with TRBD1 as a possible D gene (5 bases). Looked up from germline, CDR1 is MGHRA and CDR2 is YSYEKL. The CDR3 length is 15 residues. The V end lost 0 bases, the J end lost 3 bases, and 9 bases lay between the germline ends. CDR3 DNA: TGCGCCAGCAGCCAAGATACAGGCTACAATCAGCCCCAGCATTTT. This codes for CASSQDTGYNQPQHF.

This sequence joins TRBV19 and TRBJ2-7, with 11 bases aligning to TRBD1. The V segment lost 6 bases and the J segment 2 bases; nucleotides outside the gene matches: 9. CDR1 and CDR2 from the germline V gene are LNHDA and SQIVND (reference sequence). The CDR3 is 16 amino acids. Here the CDR3 DNA reads TGTGCCAGTAGCCCCCTCCCGGGACAGGGGGCCTACGAGCAGTACTTC. Translated: CASSPLPGQGAYEQYF.

The chain links TRBV9 to TRBJ1-2, with D uncertain. V lost 3 bases and J 8 bases, leaving 8 bases between the germline ends. Germline values: CDR1 SGDLS, CDR2 YYNGEE. This CDR3 is built from 11 residues. The CDR3 sequence is CASSELEGYTF. Written as DNA, the CDR3 is TGTGCCAGCAGCGAACTCGAAGGCTACACCTTC.

The chain uses TRBV7-3 and TRBJ1-2; 7 bases line up with TRBD1. Germline CDR1 is SGHTA and CDR2 is FQGTGA. V shed 2 bases and J 7 bases; nucleotides not matched to a gene: 4. The CDR3 is 13 residues long. The CDR3 sequence: CASSLDREGGYTF. The CDR3 nucleotides read TGTGCCAGCAGCTTAGACAGGGAAGGTGGCTACACCTTC.

The chain combines TRBV7-9 with TRBJ1-4; unclear D gene. The CDR3 totals 17 residues. Germline CDR1 is SEHNR and CDR2 is FQNEAQ (reference sequence). Trimming removed 5 bases at V and 1 base at J, with 17 bases between. CDR3 bases: TGTGCCAGCAGCCGAACGGCAGGATTGGGAACTAATGAAAAACTGTTTTTT. This translates into CASSRTAGLGTNEKLFF.

The chain carries TRBV7-2 and TRBJ2-1; possibly TRBD1 for D (5 bases). The CDR3 has 12 residues. V lost 3 bases, J lost 16 bases, and 16 bases lay in between. CDR1 SGHTA and CDR2 FQGNSA come from the germline V gene. CDR3 protein: CASSFELGRAFF. Written as DNA, the CDR3 is TGTGCCAGCAGCTTCGAGCTGGGCAGGGCATTCTTC.

This sequence joins TRBV11-3 and TRBJ2-3; 11 positions agree with TRBD2. J was trimmed by 2 bases and V by 4 bases; bases with no gene match: 11. This CDR3 comprises 18 residues. The germline V gene encodes CDR1 SGHNT and CDR2 YENEEA. CDR3 loop: CASSSSGLADDITDTQYF. CDR3 sequence (DNA): TGTGCCAGCAGCTCCTCGGGACTAGCGGACGACATCACAGATACGCAGTATTTT.

The chain couples TRBV27 to TRBJ1-4; D remains ambiguous. V gave up 4 bases and J gave up 5 bases, with 11 bases separating them. This CDR3 contains 14 residues. Germline assignment: CDR1 MNHEY and CDR2 SMNVEV (reference sequence). Written as DNA, the CDR3 is TGTGCCAGCAGTTCCGTTTTCGTCAATGAAAAACTGTTTTTT. It codes for CASSSVFVNEKLFF.

The J gene is TRBJ1-1, the V gene TRBV18; 7 nucleotides match TRBD1. Germline V gene lookup returns CDR1 KGHSH and CDR2 LQKENI. J gave up 0 bases and V 3 bases, and 4 bases lay outside the gene matches. This CDR3 contains 15 residues. CDR3 region: CASSPRDRLNTEAFF. The DNA for the CDR3 is TGTGCCAGCTCACCTAGGGACAGACTGAACACTGAAGCTTTCTTT.

The chain has TRBV11-2 and TRBJ1-2; 7 nucleotides agree with TRBD1. The germline V gene encodes CDR1 SGHAT and CDR2 FQNNGV. J was trimmed by 4 bases and V by 6 bases; bases with no gene match: 11. The CDR3 length is 15 residues. CDR3 bases: TGTGCCAGCAGGTCCTTCACAGGGGTAGGCTATGGCTACACCTTC. Its translation is CASRSFTGVGYGYTF.